The clone carrying this TCR beta chain was picked up one time. In the authors' methods: Amplification of reference gene primers provided the estimated nucleated cell counts. Method: immunoSEQ multiplex PCR; TCRdb's copy keeps in-frame clones and lacks some. The V and J calls and the clone size are those of that table, but D and trimming were determined from the DNA. The sample has over 250,000 clones, approximately 89% seen once. The sample is drawn from a study of blood T cell repertoires in COVID-19. Study context: Samples representing acute and convalescent COVID-19 were sourced from the United States, Italy and Spain. T cells, B-cell-depleted T cells, or PBMCs supplied cDNA or gDNA.

Sequencing used peripheral blood. The clonotype comes from a woman aged 50 to 65 with acute or convalescent COVID-19.

CDR3: CSGEDRNTGELFF. The CDR3 coding sequence is TGCAGCGGGGAAGACAGAAACACCGGGGAGCTGTTTTTT. This chain links TRBV29-1 with TRBJ2-2; possibly TRBD1 for D (5 bases). With 7 bases removed from V and 2 bases from J, the gap between germline ends came to 11 bases. Germline values: CDR1 SQVTM, CDR2 ANQGSEA. The CDR3 is 13 amino acids.